This is a list of T cell receptor beta chains from one sample in a study of graft-versus-host responses after intestinal transplantation. Clones were sequenced by immunoSEQ multiplex PCR, and TCRdb holds only the in-frame ones, with some missing. The table records about 110,000 clones, around 94% of them present only once. Their target antigens are unknown. The sequencing here drew on unstimulated CD4+ T cells sorted from spleen or lymph node cells, taken before transplant. These receptors were taken from a human donor who was the organ donor for an intestinal transplant. Both conserved end residues are part of each CDR3. Each record gives: clone size, J gene, D gene, V gene, CDR3 protein, CDR3 DNA. A D gene is named only where the DNA matches it firmly. Clone size, where shown, is once, few, many, or a class for clones that have expanded.

clone size: NA
J gene: TRBJ2-1
D gene: TRBD2
V gene: TRBV19
CDR3 protein: CASSSLAGDPEGTSLTNEQFF
CDR3 DNA: TGTGCCAGTAGTAGCCTCGCGGGGGACCCAGAGGGGACTAGCCTAACCAATGAGCAGTTCTTC

clone size: NA
J gene: TRBJ2-5
D gene: NA
V gene: TRBV4-1
CDR3 protein: CASSQAVQETQYF
CDR3 DNA: TGCGCCAGCAGCCAAGCGGTGCAAGAGACCCAGTACTTC

clone size: NA
J gene: TRBJ2-3
D gene: NA
V gene: TRBV25-1
CDR3 protein: CASSDAEGLPTDTQYF
CDR3 DNA: TGTGCCAGCAGTGACGCTGAGGGCCTCCCCACAGATACGCAGTATTTT

clone size: once
J gene: TRBJ2-7
D gene: TRBD1
V gene: TRBV7-9
CDR3 protein: CASSLTGTGDYEQYF
CDR3 DNA: TGTGCCAGCAGCCTGACCGGGACAGGGGACTACGAGCAGTACTTC

clone size: NA
J gene: TRBJ1-1
D gene: TRBD1
V gene: TRBV5-1
CDR3 protein: CASSLEDRRRAFF
CDR3 DNA: TGCGCCAGCAGCTTGGAGGACAGGCGGAGGGCTTTCTTT

clone size: NA
J gene: TRBJ2-2
D gene: NA
V gene: TRBV28
CDR3 protein: CASSLSRTGELFF
CDR3 DNA: TGTGCCAGCAGTTTATCTCGCACCGGGGAGCTGTTTTTT

clone size: NA
J gene: TRBJ2-1
D gene: NA
V gene: TRBV19
CDR3 protein: CASSIGDFSYNEQFF
CDR3 DNA: TGTGCCAGTAGTATTGGGGACTTTTCGTACAATGAGCAGTTCTTC

clone size: NA
J gene: TRBJ1-5
D gene: TRBD1
V gene: TRBV6-5
CDR3 protein: CASSPDRDQPQHF
CDR3 DNA: TGTGCCAGCAGCCCAGACAGGGATCAGCCCCAGCATTTT

clone size: NA
J gene: TRBJ2-1
D gene: TRBD2
V gene: TRBV7-2
CDR3 protein: CASSPRLAGAYNEQFF
CDR3 DNA: TGTGCCAGCAGCCCAAGACTAGCGGGGGCTTACAATGAGCAGTTCTTC

clone size: NA
J gene: TRBJ2-7
D gene: NA
V gene: TRBV9
CDR3 protein: CASSTDLSSYEQYF
CDR3 DNA: TGTGCCAGCAGCACCGACTTGTCCTCCTACGAGCAGTACTTC

clone size: NA
J gene: TRBJ1-5
D gene: NA
V gene: TRBV6-5
CDR3 protein: CASRGKGENQPQHF
CDR3 DNA: TGTGCCAGCAGGGGGAAGGGGGAAAATCAGCCCCAGCATTTT

clone size: NA
J gene: TRBJ2-3
D gene: NA
V gene: TRBV27
CDR3 protein: CASSLRVDSTDTQYF
CDR3 DNA: TGTGCCAGCAGTCTCAGGGTCGACAGCACAGATACGCAGTATTTT

clone size: NA
J gene: TRBJ2-7
D gene: NA
V gene: TRBV6-5
CDR3 protein: CASSRGQVSSYEQYF
CDR3 DNA: TGTGCCAGCAGTCGTGGGCAGGTGAGCTCCTACGAGCAGTACTTC

clone size: NA
J gene: TRBJ2-3
D gene: TRBD2
V gene: TRBV10-3
CDR3 protein: CAISESRVAGVDTQYF
CDR3 DNA: TGTGCCATCAGTGAGTCTAGAGTAGCGGGAGTAGATACGCAGTATTTT

clone size: NA
J gene: TRBJ2-7
D gene: TRBD1
V gene: TRBV6-5
CDR3 protein: CASSYSRGSHEQYF
CDR3 DNA: TGTGCCAGCAGTTACTCCAGGGGGTCGCACGAGCAGTACTTC

clone size: NA
J gene: TRBJ2-5
D gene: NA
V gene: TRBV11-1
CDR3 protein: CASSLEGGETQYF
CDR3 DNA: TGTGCCAGCAGCTTAGAGGGCGGGGAGACCCAGTACTTC

clone size: NA
J gene: TRBJ2-5
D gene: NA
V gene: TRBV5-4
CDR3 protein: CASSQELRESETQYF
CDR3 DNA: TGCGCCAGCAGCCAGGAGCTACGGGAGTCAGAGACCCAGTACTTC

clone size: NA
J gene: TRBJ2-7
D gene: NA
V gene: TRBV4-1
CDR3 protein: CASSQSGVRADEQYF
CDR3 DNA: TGCGCCAGCAGCCAATCAGGAGTCAGGGCGGACGAGCAGTACTTC

clone size: NA
J gene: TRBJ2-3
D gene: NA
V gene: TRBV7-7
CDR3 protein: CASSQAGGTQYF
CDR3 DNA: TGTGCCAGCAGCCAGGCTGGGGGTACGCAGTATTTT

clone size: NA
J gene: TRBJ1-4
D gene: TRBD1
V gene: TRBV7-9
CDR3 protein: CASSLAGGIGEKLFF
CDR3 DNA: TGTGCCAGCAGCTTAGCAGGGGGCATTGGTGAAAAACTGTTTTTT

clone size: NA
J gene: TRBJ2-7
D gene: TRBD2
V gene: TRBV19
CDR3 protein: CASSRSSGTKFYEQYF
CDR3 DNA: TGTGCCAGTAGTAGGTCTAGCGGAACCAAATTCTACGAGCAGTACTTC

clone size: NA
J gene: TRBJ1-2
D gene: NA
V gene: TRBV6-9
CDR3 protein: CASSYASDTYGYTF
CDR3 DNA: TGTGCCAGCAGTTACGCGTCTGACACATATGGCTACACCTTC

clone size: NA
J gene: TRBJ2-3
D gene: NA
V gene: TRBV10-3
CDR3 protein: CATGTLTDTQYF
CDR3 DNA: TGTGCCACCGGGACTCTCACAGATACGCAGTATTTT

clone size: NA
J gene: TRBJ1-2
D gene: NA
V gene: TRBV20-1
CDR3 protein: CSASRGYGYTF
CDR3 DNA: TGCAGTGCTAGCCGGGGTTATGGCTACACCTTC

clone size: NA
J gene: TRBJ2-5
D gene: TRBD2
V gene: TRBV30
CDR3 protein: CAWSPTQLAGVIRETQYF
CDR3 DNA: TGTGCCTGGAGTCCCACCCAGCTAGCGGGAGTAATTCGAGAGACCCAGTACTTC

clone size: NA
J gene: TRBJ2-7
D gene: TRBD1
V gene: TRBV19
CDR3 protein: CASSSGGTGGYEQYF
CDR3 DNA: TGTGCCAGTAGTTCTGGCGGGACAGGTGGCTACGAGCAGTACTTC

clone size: NA
J gene: TRBJ1-1
D gene: NA
V gene: TRBV7-2
CDR3 protein: CASSSYKREAFF
CDR3 DNA: TGTGCCAGCAGCTCCTACAAGCGTGAAGCTTTCTTT

clone size: NA
J gene: TRBJ2-1
D gene: TRBD1
V gene: TRBV28
CDR3 protein: CASSSGGTGYNEQFF
CDR3 DNA: TGTGCCAGCAGTTCAGGGGGCACGGGTTACAATGAGCAGTTCTTC

clone size: NA
J gene: TRBJ1-1
D gene: TRBD1
V gene: TRBV28
CDR3 protein: CASRGQGGSSNTEAFF
CDR3 DNA: TGTGCCAGCAGGGGCCAGGGGGGATCCAGCAACACTGAAGCTTTCTTT

clone size: NA
J gene: TRBJ2-1
D gene: TRBD2
V gene: TRBV9
CDR3 protein: CASSVVISTSGANEQFF
CDR3 DNA: TGTGCCAGCAGCGTAGTAATATCGACTAGCGGGGCGAATGAGCAGTTCTTC

clone size: NA
J gene: TRBJ2-4
D gene: NA
V gene: TRBV6-1
CDR3 protein: CASSGGPDRTKNIQYF
CDR3 DNA: TGTGCCAGCAGTGGAGGGCCTGATCGGACCAAAAACATTCAGTACTTC

clone size: NA
J gene: TRBJ2-1
D gene: NA
V gene: TRBV9
CDR3 protein: CASSVAAGPLGAYNEQFF
CDR3 DNA: TGTGCCAGCAGCGTAGCAGCTGGACCCCTGGGAGCCTACAATGAGCAGTTCTTC

clone size: NA
J gene: TRBJ2-7
D gene: TRBD1
V gene: TRBV6-1
CDR3 protein: CASSSTGGSYEQYF
CDR3 DNA: TGTGCCAGCAGTTCCACAGGGGGGTCCTACGAGCAGTACTTC

clone size: NA
J gene: TRBJ1-5
D gene: TRBD1
V gene: TRBV28
CDR3 protein: CASSRPFGTAHQPQHF
CDR3 DNA: TGTGCCAGCAGTCGTCCATTTGGGACAGCTCATCAGCCCCAGCATTTT

clone size: NA
J gene: TRBJ1-5
D gene: TRBD1
V gene: TRBV2
CDR3 protein: CASRQGINQPQHF
CDR3 DNA: TGTGCCAGCCGACAGGGGATAAATCAGCCCCAGCATTTT

clone size: NA
J gene: TRBJ2-3
D gene: NA
V gene: TRBV11-2
CDR3 protein: CASSIRQAALMYTQYF
CDR3 DNA: TGTGCCAGCAGCATCCGACAGGCCGCCCTTATGTATACGCAGTATTTT

clone size: once
J gene: TRBJ2-7
D gene: NA
V gene: TRBV7-7
CDR3 protein: CASSFGADGEQYF
CDR3 DNA: TGTGCCAGCAGCTTTGGAGCAGACGGCGAGCAGTACTTC

clone size: NA
J gene: TRBJ2-7
D gene: NA
V gene: TRBV7-8
CDR3 protein: CASSSGPSYEQYF
CDR3 DNA: TGTGCCAGCAGCTCAGGCCCGAGCTACGAGCAGTACTTC

clone size: NA
J gene: TRBJ2-3
D gene: NA
V gene: TRBV4-3
CDR3 protein: CASSRAVGVDTQYF
CDR3 DNA: TGCGCCAGCAGCCGTGCCGTGGGGGTGGATACGCAGTATTTT

clone size: NA
J gene: TRBJ2-3
D gene: TRBD1
V gene: TRBV7-9
CDR3 protein: CASDRDRLADTQYF
CDR3 DNA: TGTGCCAGCGACCGGGACAGGCTCGCAGATACGCAGTATTTT

clone size: NA
J gene: TRBJ1-5
D gene: TRBD1
V gene: TRBV6-1
CDR3 protein: CASSEAGGGWPQHF
CDR3 DNA: TGTGCCAGCAGTGAAGCAGGGGGCGGGTGGCCCCAGCATTTT

clone size: NA
J gene: TRBJ1-2
D gene: TRBD1
V gene: TRBV28
CDR3 protein: CASSWTGKNGYTF
CDR3 DNA: TGTGCCAGCAGTTGGACAGGGAAAAATGGCTACACCTTC

clone size: NA
J gene: TRBJ1-2
D gene: NA
V gene: TRBV4-2
CDR3 protein: CASSQGALGKGYTF
CDR3 DNA: TGTGCCAGCAGCCAAGGAGCGTTGGGGAAGGGCTACACCTTC

clone size: NA
J gene: TRBJ1-2
D gene: NA
V gene: TRBV4-1
CDR3 protein: CASSQPPGRTDYGYTF
CDR3 DNA: TGCGCCAGCAGCCAACCACCGGGCCGTACAGACTATGGCTACACCTTC